Included here is one T cell receptor (beta chain) sequence, with context. Sequencing was performed with immunoSEQ multiplex PCR; in TCRdb, only in-frame clones are kept and a portion is missing. The repertoire consists of over 200,000 clones, with more than 80% occurring once and the leading ten covering less than 2%. The data originate from a study of blood T cell repertoires in COVID-19. Across the study: From the United States, Italy and Spain came samples of acute and convalescent COVID-19.

Germline V CDR1 and CDR2: LNHNV, YYDKDF (reference sequence). J was trimmed by 2 bases and V by 4 bases; bases with no gene match: 14. The CDR3 sequence is 18 residues long. The sequenced material came from PBMCs or T cells enriched from blood (not recorded which). J is TRBJ2-1 and V is TRBV15, with TRBD2 identical over 7 bases. This TCR came from a man between 60 and 75 years old who had recovered from COVID-19. The CDR3 loop reads CATSTTPGLAGPYNEQFF. DNA of the CDR3: TGTGCCACCAGCACCACCCCCGGGTTAGCGGGCCCCTACAATGAGCAGTTCTTC.